Below are 27 T cell receptor beta chains sequenced from a single sample in a study of PD-L1 blockade in urothelial cancer. Only in-frame clones appear in the TCRdb table, and some are missing; sequencing was by immunoSEQ multiplex PCR. The sample comprises around 120,000 clones, approximately 85% of which are singletons, and more than 2% rests with the top ten. This specimen was PBMCs, taken around atezolizumab (anti-PD-L1) treatment. The receptors here all came from a man aged 45-60 years with urothelial cancer.

The CDR3 DNA reads TGTGCCAGCAGCTCTCCGGGCCTAGCGGGAGGGGAGCAGTACTTC. Translation gives CASSSPGLAGGEQYF. The rearrangement joins TRBV7-2 to TRBJ2-7, with 12 bases that match TRBD2. This CDR3 comprises 15 residues. Germline loops: CDR1 SGHTA, CDR2 FQGNSA. V dropped 4 bases and J dropped 7; count of bases not matched to a gene: 8.

This rearrangement joins TRBV4-2 to TRBJ2-7, with 7 bases fitting TRBD2. Germline V gene data show CDR1 as LGHNA and CDR2 as YNFKEQ. Trimming took 4 bases from V and 2 from J; bases not matched to a gene: 11. This CDR3 has 16 residues. This CDR3 reads CASSPTAGVSTYEQYF. The DNA of the CDR3 is TGTGCCAGCAGCCCGACCGCGGGAGTTTCGACCTACGAGCAGTACTTC.

The chain combines TRBV27 with TRBJ1-6, with D perhaps TRBD1 (6 bases). Trimming shortened V by 4 bases and J by 10 bases, and 17 bases separated the two germline ends. The CDR3 totals 15 residues. Germline loops: CDR1 MNHEY, CDR2 SMNVEV (reference sequence). The DNA for the CDR3 is TGTGCCAGCAGTTCGAAAGGGACAATAGGCTCACCCCTCCACTTT. Residues: CASSSKGTIGSPLHF.

The chain recombines TRBV28 with TRBJ2-1; 12 bases map to TRBD2. Germline CDR1 and CDR2: MDHEN and SYDVKM. V was pared by 1 base and J by 7 bases, with 11 bases of the junction left unmatched. The length of the CDR3 is 18 residues. The CDR3, as DNA: TGTGCCAGCAGTTTATCCCCCCTGACTAGCGGGAGAGGGAATGAGCAGTTCTTC. It yields the protein CASSLSPLTSGRGNEQFF. The full variable domain, with the rest looked up from reference TRBV28 and TRBJ2-1, is DVKVTQSSRYLVKRTGEKVFLECVQDMDHENMFWYRQDPGLGLRLIYFSYDVKMKEKGDIPEGYSVSREKKERFSLILESASTNQTSMYLCASSLSPLTSGRGNEQFFGPGTRLTVL.

The rearrangement uses TRBV7-8 and TRBJ2-2, with D possibly TRBD2 on 6 matching bases. This CDR3 has 15 amino acids. V shed 3 bases and J shed 4 bases, with 12 bases lying between them. Per the germline V gene, CDR1 is SGHVS and CDR2 is FQNEAQ. This chain's CDR3 is CASSFAGLGTGELFF. The CDR3 DNA reads TGTGCCAGCAGCTTTGCGGGATTGGGCACCGGGGAGCTGTTTTTT.

Only a few counts were recorded for this clone. The J gene is TRBJ2-7, the V gene TRBV2; 8 nucleotides line up with TRBD2. Germline V gene data show CDR1 as SNHLY and CDR2 as FYNNEI. This CDR3 is 12 amino acids long. After removal of 8 bases from V and 5 bases from J, the junction contained 5 bases not matched to a gene. CDR3 sequence reads: CASRTSYHEQYF. The CDR3 DNA is TGTGCCAGCCGGACTAGCTACCACGAGCAGTACTTC.

This chain uses TRBV6-1 with TRBJ1-6; D not certain. This CDR3 spans 13 amino acids. The V end was cut by 8 bases, the J end by 4 bases, with 9 bases between. CDR1 and CDR2 from the germline V gene are MNHNS and SASEGT. Written as DNA, the CDR3 is TGTGCCAGCGCTCAGGATTATAATTCACCCCTCCACTTT. Translation gives CASAQDYNSPLHF.

The chain combines TRBV5-1 with TRBJ2-2; 8 positions agree with TRBD2. Germline lookup yields CDR1 SGHRS and CDR2 YFSETQ. CDR3 length: 16 amino acids. The ends lost 4 bases at V and 2 bases at J; junction bases unmatched: 7. The DNA for the CDR3 is TGCGCCAGCAGCCAAACTAGCGGACCTAACACCGGGGAGCTGTTTTTT. The encoded protein is CASSQTSGPNTGELFF.

This clone was counted once. Other DNA sequences of this sample code for an identical CDR3. The chain recombines TRBV30 with TRBJ1-6, with 7 bases lining up with TRBD1. The V and J ends lost 2 bases and 8 bases, in that order; junction bases with no gene match: 6. Germline loops: CDR1 GTSNPN, CDR2 SVGIG (reference sequence). The CDR3 length is 14 residues. In DNA form, the CDR3 reads TGTGCCTGGAGTCTGGGACAGCCTTATTCACCCCTCCACTTT. Its translation: CAWSLGQPYSPLHF.

This clone came up once. V gene TRBV11-2 combines with J gene TRBJ2-7; TRBD1 might be the D (6 bases). V shed 4 bases and J shed 8 bases, with 30 bases lying between them. The V gene's germline CDR1 is SGHAT and CDR2 FQNNGV. The CDR3 is 18 amino acids. CDR3 amino acids: CASSSPKITGSFGAQQYF. The CDR3 DNA reads as TGTGCCAGCAGCTCGCCTAAGATAACAGGGTCATTTGGTGCGCAGCAGTACTTC.

V gene TRBV6-6 combines with J gene TRBJ1-1; the D gene is possibly TRBD1 (5 bases). Germline CDR1 reads MNHNY; CDR2 reads SVGAGI (reference sequence). Trimming cost V 6 bases and J 2 bases, with 13 bases left between them. CDR3 length equals 14 residues. The DNA for the CDR3 is TGTGCCAGCAGCATCGGACACACTAACACTGAAGCTTTCTTT. Amino acids: CASSIGHTNTEAFF.

In DNA form, the CDR3 reads TGTGCCAGCAACCTCACGCCCGGACTAGCGGGAGAAAAGTACTTC. This sequence encodes CASNLTPGLAGEKYF. This chain connects TRBV2 to TRBJ2-7, with 13 bases aligning to TRBD2. The germline V gene has CDR1 SNHLY and CDR2 FYNNEI. This CDR3 has 15 amino acids. Trimming took 7 bases from V and 11 from J; bases not matched to a gene: 14.

The gene calls are TRBV4-2 and TRBJ2-7; tentatively, D is TRBD2 (6 bases). The CDR3 sequence is 15 residues long. Germline CDR1 LGHNA, CDR2 YNFKEQ. V was shortened by 0 bases and J by 4 bases, with 13 bases between the two germline ends. In DNA, the CDR3 is TGTGCCAGCAGCCAAGATACTAGCCCTCTGTACGAGCAGTACTTC. Protein product: CASSQDTSPLYEQYF.

The rearrangement links TRBV30 to TRBJ1-2, with 7 nucleotides matching TRBD1. The CDR3 sequence is 14 residues long. J was trimmed by 4 bases and V by 5 bases; bases with no gene match: 10. Germline CDR1 reads GTSNPN; CDR2 reads SVGIG (reference sequence). CDR3 residues: CAWSRGGAGYGYTF. CDR3 bases: TGTGCCTGGTCAAGAGGGGGCGCTGGCTATGGCTACACCTTC.

The genes are TRBV5-1 and TRBJ1-2, with D perhaps TRBD1 (6 bases). V was clipped by 4 bases and J by 4 bases, with 11 bases between them. CDR1 is SGHRS and CDR2 is YFSETQ in the germline V gene. The CDR3 runs 13 residues. In DNA, the CDR3 is TGCGCCAGCAGCGCGACAGGAAGCTATGGCTACACCTTC. Translating it yields CASSATGSYGYTF.

The J gene is TRBJ1-1, the V gene TRBV5-8, with 9 bases that match TRBD1. Germline V gene data show CDR1 as SGHTS and CDR2 as YDEGEE. The CDR3 is 13 amino acids. V lost 3 bases, J lost 8 bases, and 5 bases stayed unmatched. The CDR3 reads CASSSTGTGEAFF. CDR3 DNA: TGTGCCAGCAGCTCTACCGGGACAGGGGAAGCTTTCTTT.

The J gene is TRBJ1-1, the V gene TRBV11-2; D possibly corresponds to TRBD1 (6 bases). V lost 5 bases to trimming and J lost 9 bases, with 13 bases between them. The CDR3 spans 12 residues. Germline values: CDR1 SGHAT, CDR2 FQNNGV. CDR3 bases: TGTGCCAGCAGCCTACAACAGGGTAAAGCTTTCTTT. This translates into CASSLQQGKAFF.

The chain employs TRBV30 and TRBJ2-1; perhaps TRBD2 as D (6 bases). Germline-derived CDR1 and CDR2 are GTSNPN and SVGIG (reference sequence). There are 15 residues in the CDR3. V lost 4 bases and J 5 bases, leaving 18 bases between the germline ends. The chain's CDR3 is CAWKAGLAVDNEQFF. CDR3 sequence (DNA): TGTGCCTGGAAGGCCGGATTAGCGGTAGACAATGAGCAGTTCTTC.

This clone was seen only once. The V call is TRBV6-1, the J call TRBJ1-2; D might be TRBD1 (6 bases). CDR3 size: 14 residues. Per the germline V gene, CDR1 is MNHNS and CDR2 is SASEGT. V was pared by 7 bases and J by 1 base, with 13 bases between. CDR3 residues: CASNPRGLNYGYTF. The DNA of the CDR3 is TGTGCCAGCAATCCCAGGGGTCTTAACTATGGCTACACCTTC.

The V and J genes are TRBV7-9 and TRBJ1-3; no reliable D call. Germline CDR1 is SEHNR and CDR2 is FQNEAQ (reference sequence). The CDR3 extends over 14 amino acids. V was cut by 6 bases and J by 0 bases, with 9 bases left in between. CDR3 amino acids: CASSSSISGNTIYF. DNA of the CDR3: TGTGCCAGCAGTTCCTCTATCTCTGGAAACACCATATATTTT.

The chain has TRBV5-8 and TRBJ2-7; 7 bases fit TRBD1. The CDR3 is 14 amino acids. Germline CDR1 and CDR2: SGHTS and YDEGEE. The J segment lost 0 bases and the V segment lost 4 bases, leaving 4 bases of the junction unmatched. CDR3 loop: CASSARDSSYEQYF. The CDR3 bases are TGTGCCAGCAGCGCGAGGGACAGCTCCTACGAGCAGTACTTC.

The chain has TRBV11-2 and TRBJ1-4; D unclear. The CDR3 is made up of 16 amino acids. The V end was cut by 5 bases, the J end by 6 bases, with 19 bases between. Per germline, CDR1 SGHAT and CDR2 FQNNGV. The CDR3 nucleotides read TGTGCCAGCAGCCGCTCCCGGACGGGAGGGTATGAAAAACTGTTTTTT. Its protein is CASSRSRTGGYEKLFF.

This clone was detected once. V gene TRBV6-1 combines with J gene TRBJ2-7; TRBD1 agrees at 8 bases. Germline values: CDR1 MNHNS, CDR2 SASEGT. This CDR3 contains 12 residues. The ends lost 9 bases at V and 3 bases at J; junction bases unmatched: 4. CDR3 residues: CASRQGFYEQYF. In DNA, the CDR3 is TGTGCCAGTAGACAGGGGTTCTACGAGCAGTACTTC.

The chain couples TRBV7-2 to TRBJ2-1, with 12 bases identical to TRBD2. The CDR3 loop spans 19 amino acids. The V segment lost 0 bases and the J segment 0 bases; nucleotides outside the gene matches: 6. Germline values: CDR1 SGHTA, CDR2 FQGNSA. This CDR3 is CASSLALLAGGISYNEQFF. The CDR3 nucleotides are TGTGCCAGCAGCTTAGCGCTCCTAGCGGGAGGGATCTCCTACAATGAGCAGTTCTTC.

Comments on this clone: One end of the junction fails to match germline, which may point to a read error. J is TRBJ2-5 and V is TRBV7-7, with 12 bases matching TRBD1. The CDR3 spans 16 residues. The germline V gene has CDR1 SSHAT and CDR2 FNYEAQ (reference sequence). CDR3 sequence: CASSLNPGQGAGTQYF. The CDR3 DNA sequence: TGTGCTAGCAGCTTAAATCCGGGACAGGGGGCGGGGACCCAGTACTTC.

This chain connects TRBV28 to TRBJ1-1; no firm D call. V was clipped by 11 bases and J by 0 bases, with 13 bases between them. This CDR3 contains 13 residues. Germline CDR1 is MDHEN and CDR2 is SYDVKM. The CDR3 spells CAGRGIMNTEAFF. The CDR3 DNA follows: TGTGCCGGCCGGGGAATCATGAACACTGAAGCTTTCTTT.

V and J are TRBV7-2 and TRBJ2-6, with a tentative D call TRBD1 (6 bases). V was shortened by 1 base and J by 2 bases, with 9 bases between the two germline ends. The CDR3 is 16 amino acids. Germline values: CDR1 SGHTA, CDR2 FQGNSA. CDR3 sequence: CASSLGAGAGANVLTF. CDR3 DNA: TGTGCCAGCAGCTTAGGGGCAGGGGCTGGGGCCAACGTCCTGACTTTC. The full variable domain, its missing parts supplied by reference TRBV7-2 and TRBJ2-6, is GAGVSQSPSNKVTEKGKDVELRCDPISGHTALYWYRQSLGQGLEFLIYFQGNSAPDKSGLPSDRFSAERTGGSVSTLTIQRTQQEDSAVYLCASSLGAGAGANVLTFGAGSRLTVL.